The 30 T cell receptor beta chains presented below share a single source sample, sequenced in a study of CD8 T cells in ankylosing spondylitis. Whole-study results and caveats: Apparently characteristic of ankylosing spondylitis blood was a TCR beta motif (roughly eight highly homologous variants).

MiXCR was run by TCRdb on the 5' RACE reads, yielding one entry per CDR3 protein. The table records 670,000 or so distinct CDR3 sequences, 15% to 20% of them present only once. What these receptors recognize is not known. Sequencing input: blood, either unsorted or a sorted T cell fraction (not recorded which). These TCRs come from a male donor with ankylosing spondylitis.

This clonotype was picked up a small number of times. This chain uses TRBV18 with TRBJ1-5; D remains unclear. V was shortened by 3 bases and J by 2 bases, with 11 bases between the two germline ends. Germline values: CDR1 KGHSH, CDR2 LQKENI. This CDR3 has 15 residues. The CDR3 loop is CASSPGPAGNQPQHF. The CDR3 DNA reads TGTGCCAGCTCACCTGGACCAGCGGGCAATCAGCCCCAGCATTTT.

The table lists this clonotype with a few counts. The chain is built from TRBV29-1 and TRBJ1-5; possible D gene TRBD1, 5 bases. In germline, CDR1 is SQVTM, CDR2 ANQGSEA. The CDR3 sequence is 12 residues long. Between the trimmed V and J ends, which lost 4 bases and 8 bases, there was a span of 12 bases. CDR3: CSVGWGLEPQHF. CDR3 nucleotide sequence: TGCAGCGTTGGATGGGGGTTGGAGCCCCAGCATTTT. Full variable domain (missing parts from reference TRBV29-1 and TRBJ1-5): SAVISQKPSRDICQRGTSLTIQCQVDSQVTMMFWYRQQPGQSLTLIATANQGSEATYESGFVIDKFPISRPNLTFSTLTVSNMSPEDSSIYLCSVGWGLEPQHFGDGTRLSIL.

The genes are TRBV4-2 and TRBJ2-2; D is unresolved. The V gene's germline CDR1 is LGHNA and CDR2 YNFKEQ. This CDR3 region has 14 residues. V shed 1 base and J shed 6 bases, with 9 bases lying between them. The CDR3 is CASSQGPGSGELFF. The CDR3 DNA reads TGTGCCAGCAGCCAAGGTCCGGGCTCCGGGGAGCTGTTTTTT.

This rearrangement joins TRBV4-2 to TRBJ1-5; 9 nucleotides line up with TRBD1. CDR1 is LGHNA and CDR2 is YNFKEQ in the germline V gene. V was clipped by 1 base and J by 5 bases; unmatched bases: 3. The CDR3 length is 15 residues. The CDR3 DNA reads TGTGCCAGCAGCCAAGGACAGGGGGTCGATCAGCCCCAGCATTTT. Its protein is CASSQGQGVDQPQHF.

The rearrangement links TRBV6-2 or TRBV6-3 to TRBJ2-3; TRBD2 matches 9 bases. V dropped 6 bases and J dropped 2; count of bases not matched to a gene: 21. Germline CDR1 is MNHEY and CDR2 is SVGEGT. CDR3 size: 20 residues. As DNA, the CDR3 is TGTGCCAGCAGCCCGTTGCCCCCTAGCGGGATACTGACACCCACAGATACGCAGTATTTT. Translated, it gives CASSPLPPSGILTPTDTQYF.

This clonotype was detected only a few times. The V call is TRBV9, the J call TRBJ2-1; D is possibly TRBD2 (5 bases). Germline lookup yields CDR1 SGDLS and CDR2 YYNGEE. The CDR3 is 15 residues long. V was trimmed by 2 bases and J by 0 bases, leaving 9 bases between them. CDR3 DNA sequence: TGTGCCAGCAGCGTGGGAGTAAGCTCCTACAATGAGCAGTTCTTC. It is translated as CASSVGVSSYNEQFF.

V usage is TRBV13 and J usage is TRBJ2-2; a possible D gene is TRBD2 (6 bases). Per germline, CDR1 PRHDT and CDR2 FYEKMQ (reference sequence). The V end was cut by 5 bases, the J end by 3 bases, with 13 bases between. The CDR3 consists of 15 residues. The CDR3 DNA follows: TGTGCCAGCAGCCCCTGGACTAAATACACCGGGGAGCTGTTTTTT. Its translation: CASSPWTKYTGELFF. Together with reference TRBV13 and TRBJ2-2, the CDR3 gives the full variable domain: AAGVIQSPRHLIKEKRETATLKCYPIPRHDTVYWYQQGPGQDPQFLISFYEKMQSDKGSIPDRFSAQQFSDYHSELNMSSLELGDSALYFCASSPWTKYTGELFFGEGSRLTVL.

This sequence joins TRBV11-1 and TRBJ2-1; 11 nucleotides line up with TRBD2. V gave up 4 bases and J gave up 5 bases; unmatched junction bases: 13. This CDR3 is built from 18 residues. Germline CDR1 SGHAT, CDR2 FQDESV (reference sequence). CDR3 nucleotide sequence: TGTGCCAGCAGCTCAGCACCCGAGACTAGCGGGGATAACAATGAGCAGTTCTTC. Translation: CASSSAPETSGDNNEQFF.

As DNA, the CDR3 is TGCGTCCAGATTTCGGCCCGGGGCGGTGCGTACAATGAGCAGTTCTTC. Protein sequence: CVQISARGGAYNEQFF. The rearrangement uses TRBV10-2 and TRBJ2-1; D may match TRBD1 or TRBD2 (5 bases each). The germline V gene has CDR1 WSHSY and CDR2 SAAADI. The CDR3 totals 16 residues.

Many counts were recorded for this clonotype. The chain links TRBV29-1 to TRBJ2-1; D ambiguous. The germline CDR1 and CDR2 sequences are SQVTM and ANQGSEA. V dropped 3 bases and J dropped 1 base, with 7 bases sitting between them. The CDR3 sequence is 13 residues long. CDR3 sequence (DNA): TGCAGCGTTGATCCCGGATCCTACAATGAGCAGTTCTTC. Translation: CSVDPGSYNEQFF.

In this sample, this clonotype turned up a few times. The chain is built from TRBV15 and TRBJ2-7; 7 nucleotides agree with TRBD1. With 3 bases clipped from V and 7 bases from J, the junction kept 9 bases outside the gene matches. Germline V gene data show CDR1 as LNHNV and CDR2 as YYDKDF (reference sequence). The CDR3 has 14 residues. CDR3 bases: TGTGCCACCAGCAGTACCCAGGGGGTAGGGGAGCAGTACTTC. Its translation is CATSSTQGVGEQYF.

The table lists this clonotype with a few counts. This chain links TRBV27 with TRBJ2-4; 8 bases agree with TRBD1. The CDR3 is 15 residues long. J lost 3 bases, V lost 6 bases, and 7 bases had no gene match. Germline CDR1 reads MNHEY; CDR2 reads SMNVEV (reference sequence). The CDR3 is CASSPTGVVKNIQYF. DNA of the CDR3: TGTGCCAGCAGCCCGACAGGGGTTGTCAAAAACATTCAGTACTTC.

This clonotype has a handful of counts. This chain uses TRBV7-9 with TRBJ2-2; no firm D call. This CDR3 has 15 amino acids. Germline V gene lookup returns CDR1 SEHNR and CDR2 FQNEAQ (reference sequence). Trimming left V 7 bases short and J 2 bases short, with 14 bases between. The CDR3 reads CASTVLGSNTGELFF. The CDR3 bases are TGTGCCAGCACCGTCCTAGGTTCCAACACCGGGGAGCTGTTTTTT.

The V call is TRBV24-1, the J call TRBJ1-1, with no clear D. The CDR3 sequence is 12 residues long. V lost 5 bases and J 7 bases, leaving 10 bases between the germline ends. From germline, CDR1 is KGHDR and CDR2 SFDVKD. The DNA for the CDR3 is TGTGCCACCAGTGCCTACGACGGTGAAGCTTTCTTT. Amino acid sequence: CATSAYDGEAFF.

In its sample, this clonotype was seen a few times. The genes are TRBV7-2 and TRBJ2-1; D gene ambiguous. Trimming removed 5 bases from V and 6 bases from J, with 11 bases in between. The CDR3 runs to 13 residues. Germline-derived CDR1 and CDR2 are SGHTA and FQGNSA. CDR3: CASSPHPSNEQFF. For the CDR3, the DNA is TGTGCCAGCAGCCCCCACCCCAGCAATGAGCAGTTCTTC.

The chain couples TRBV29-1 to TRBJ1-5; D gene ambiguous. Trimming stripped 4 bases from V and 2 bases from J, with 21 bases between. CDR1 is SQVTM, CDR2 ANQGSEA, per germline. This CDR3 contains 17 residues. The CDR3 sequence: CSVAAARLYKRNQPQHF. The CDR3 DNA reads TGCAGCGTTGCGGCAGCCCGCCTATATAAGCGCAATCAGCCCCAGCATTTT.

This clonotype was seen a few times. The chain couples TRBV24-1 to TRBJ2-2, with D maybe TRBD2 (6 bases). Per the germline V gene, CDR1 is KGHDR and CDR2 is SFDVKD. V shed 4 bases and J shed 3 bases, with 17 bases lying between them. CDR3 length: 17 residues. CDR3 nucleotide sequence: TGTGCCACCAGTGACCCTCATCGGGGGACCGACACCGGGGAGCTGTTTTTT. This translates into CATSDPHRGTDTGELFF.

This clonotype was picked up a small number of times. This chain uses TRBV5-1 with TRBJ1-2; D perhaps matches TRBD1 (6 bases). The CDR3 sequence is 13 residues long. The germline V gene encodes CDR1 SGHRS and CDR2 YFSETQ. Deletions cut 0 bases from V and 7 bases from J, with 10 bases between. As DNA, the CDR3 is TGCGCCAGCAGCTTGGTTGGGGGCATTGGCTACACCTTC. As protein: CASSLVGGIGYTF.

Of note for this clonotype: One junction end disagrees with the germline gene, perhaps due to a read error. The V and J genes are TRBV6-1 and TRBJ2-2; D may correspond to TRBD1 or TRBD2 (5 bases each). The CDR3 covers 13 residues. CDR1 is MNHNS and CDR2 is SASEGT in the germline V gene. The CDR3 bases are TGTGCCAGCAGCCGATCAAGCACCGGGGACCTGTTTTTT. It translates to CASSRSSTGDLFF.

This clonotype occurred a few times. The chain couples TRBV29-1 to TRBJ2-5; D is unclear. V was pared by 1 base and J by 1 base, with 7 bases between. Germline V lookup: CDR1 SQVTM, CDR2 ANQGSEA. CDR3 length: 13 residues. CDR3 nucleotide sequence: TGCAGCGTTGAAGTTTTAACCCAAGAGACCCAGTACTTC. The encoded protein is CSVEVLTQETQYF. Full variable domain (missing parts from reference TRBV29-1 and TRBJ2-5): SAVISQKPSRDICQRGTSLTIQCQVDSQVTMMFWYRQQPGQSLTLIATANQGSEATYESGFVIDKFPISRPNLTFSTLTVSNMSPEDSSIYLCSVEVLTQETQYFGPGTRLLVL.

This clonotype was recorded a few times. The chain recombines TRBV5-1 with TRBJ2-3, with 13 positions matching TRBD2. Germline CDR1 is SGHRS and CDR2 is YFSETQ. V lost 4 bases, J lost 0 bases, and 8 bases stayed unmatched. This CDR3 has 18 residues. The CDR3, as DNA: TGCGCCAGCAGCGGAGGACTAGCGGGGGCCTCTAGCACAGATACGCAGTATTTT. It codes for CASSGGLAGASSTDTQYF.

The chain couples TRBV5-1 to TRBJ1-1, with D perhaps TRBD1 (5 bases). The V gene's germline CDR1 is SGHRS and CDR2 YFSETQ. The CDR3 has 15 residues. The V end lost 2 bases, the J end lost 1 base, and 12 bases lay between the germline ends. The CDR3 spells CASSFEGRPNTEAFF. The DNA of the CDR3 is TGCGCCAGCAGCTTTGAGGGGCGACCGAACACTGAAGCTTTCTTT.

The DNA for the CDR3 is TGTGCCTGGAGTGTGGGCGGGCCTGCTGAAAAACTGTTTTTT. This codes for CAWSVGGPAEKLFF. The rearrangement joins TRBV30 to TRBJ1-4; D is ambiguous. This CDR3 has 14 residues. The germline CDR1 and CDR2 sequences are GTSNPN and SVGIG (reference sequence). Trimming pared 0 bases from V and 7 bases from J, leaving 12 bases between.

In its sample, this clonotype was seen a few times. V and J are TRBV20-1 and TRBJ2-7; TRBD1 matches at 9 bases. CDR3 length equals 14 residues. Germline V gene lookup returns CDR1 DFQATT and CDR2 SNEGSKA (reference sequence). The V gene end was trimmed by 4 bases and the J gene end by 2 bases; junction bases not matched to a gene: 6. CDR3 protein: CSATRQGGTYEQYF. As DNA, the CDR3 is TGCAGTGCTACCAGACAGGGGGGAACCTACGAGCAGTACTTC.

V and J are TRBV21-1 and TRBJ2-5; no check of the table's D call, TRBD2, against the DNA was made. TRBV21-1 is given as a pseudogene. The CDR3 is 18 residues long. CDR3 in DNA: TGTGCCAGCAGCACGACTAGCGGGGGGCGGTGTGACGGAGAGACCCAGTACTTC. Protein product: CASSTTSGGRCDGETQYF.

This chain joins TRBV19 and TRBJ1-1; D may be TRBD1 (6 bases). V lost 5 bases and J lost 3, with 22 bases in between. This CDR3 contains 17 residues. The V gene's germline CDR1 is LNHDA and CDR2 SQIVND (reference sequence). The CDR3 here is CASSAELYRALDTEAFF. The CDR3 DNA reads TGTGCCAGTAGTGCCGAACTTTACAGGGCTCTGGACACTGAAGCTTTCTTT.

CDR3 nucleotide sequence: TGTGCCATCAGTGAGTCGGTAGCAGGCTATAGCAATCAGCCCCAGCATTTT. It translates to CAISESVAGYSNQPQHF. The gene calls are TRBV10-3 and TRBJ1-5; the D is unclear. Trimming pared 0 bases from V and 0 bases from J, leaving 12 bases between. Germline-derived CDR1 and CDR2 are ENHRY and SYGVKD. This CDR3 spans 17 amino acids.

This clonotype has ten or more counts. This chain links TRBV20-1 with TRBJ2-3; 12 bases are a match to TRBD2. From germline, CDR1 is DFQATT and CDR2 SNEGSKA (reference sequence). Trimming removed 0 bases from V and 9 bases from J; junction bases left unmatched: 19. There are 19 residues in the CDR3. The CDR3 here is CSARDRASGRATYYTTQYF. The CDR3 nucleotides read TGCAGTGCTAGAGATCGGGCTAGCGGGAGGGCCACCTATTACACGACGCAGTATTTT.

The rearrangement links TRBV12-3 or TRBV12-4 to TRBJ1-5; TRBD1 matches at 7 bases. This CDR3 is built from 15 residues. V lost 5 bases and J lost 1; bases outside the gene matches: 5. The CDR3 here is CASSIGTESNQPQHF. DNA of the CDR3: TGTGCCAGCAGTATCGGGACAGAAAGCAATCAGCCCCAGCATTTT.

The J gene is TRBJ2-3, the V gene TRBV9, with a weak D call TRBD1 (6 bases). CDR1 and CDR2 (germline): SGDLS, YYNGEE. The CDR3 sequence is 16 residues long. Trimming cost V 3 bases and J 0 bases, with 14 bases left between them. CDR3 sequence (DNA): TGTGCCAGCAGCGAGGGGGATCGAGAGAGCACAGATACGCAGTATTTT. This encodes CASSEGDRESTDTQYF.